Listed here are 11 T cell receptor beta chains from one sample, sequenced in a study of PD-L1 blockade in urothelial cancer. TCRdb's table, derived via immunoSEQ multiplex PCR, lists solely in-frame clones and lacks some. The table has around 47,000 clones, approximately 78% seen once; the top ten hold 13%. Described time point: peripheral blood 6 weeks after treatment start. Here the sequenced sample was PBMCs, taken around atezolizumab (anti-PD-L1) treatment. The source is a man in his sixties with urothelial cancer.

The genes are TRBV10-2 and TRBJ2-7; TRBD1 aligns across 8 bases. Germline CDR1 reads WSHSY; CDR2 reads SAAADI. This CDR3 region has 14 residues. Trimming at V came to 2 bases and at J to 7 bases, leaving 7 bases not matched to a gene. The CDR3 spells CASSETGGKGEQYF. CDR3 bases: TGCGCCAGCAGTGAGACAGGGGGGAAAGGAGAGCAGTACTTC.

The chain carries TRBV7-9 and TRBJ2-7, with 8 bases lining up with TRBD2. Germline lookup yields CDR1 SEHNR and CDR2 FQNEAQ (reference sequence). This CDR3 is 14 amino acids long. V shed 1 base and J 6 bases; nucleotides not matched to a gene: 5. The CDR3 spells CASSLDGGAFEQYF. CDR3 DNA: TGTGCCAGCAGCTTAGACGGGGGGGCGTTCGAGCAGTACTTC.

This clone was counted a few times. This chain joins TRBV7-2 and TRBJ2-2, with 8 positions matching TRBD1. Germline V gene sequence: CDR1 SGHTA, CDR2 FQGNSA. The junction had 5 bases not matched to a gene; V was cut back by 4 bases and J by 4 bases. This CDR3 comprises 15 residues. The CDR3 region is CASSSTGVGTGELFF. CDR3 coding DNA: TGTGCCAGCAGCTCGACAGGGGTGGGCACCGGGGAGCTGTTTTTT.

J is TRBJ2-5 and V is TRBV5-1, with D perhaps matching TRBD2 (5 bases). The CDR3 consists of 14 residues. Germline V gene data show CDR1 as SGHRS and CDR2 as YFSETQ. Trimming took off 0 bases at V and 9 bases at J, with 15 bases between the two ends. The CDR3: CASSLVGRTEAQYF. In DNA form, the CDR3 reads TGCGCCAGCAGCTTGGTTGGGCGCACGGAGGCCCAGTACTTC.

The V gene is TRBV6-6, the J gene TRBJ2-7; 11 bases are shared with TRBD1. J gave up 4 bases and V 4 bases, and 9 bases lay outside the gene matches. The CDR3 has 16 amino acids. CDR1 MNHNY and CDR2 SVGAGI come from the germline V gene (reference sequence). The CDR3 sequence is CASSSRDRGTLYEQYF. The CDR3 DNA follows: TGTGCCAGCAGTTCCCGGGACAGGGGGACTCTTTACGAGCAGTACTTC.

The chain has TRBV5-1 and TRBJ2-4; TRBD2 might be the D (5 bases). Trimming stripped 1 base from V and 0 bases from J, with 11 bases between. Germline-derived CDR1 and CDR2 are SGHRS and YFSETQ. This CDR3 is built from 16 residues. CDR3 DNA sequence: TGCGCCAGCAGCTTGAGCGGAGCCCTAGCCAAAAACATTCAGTACTTC. It translates to CASSLSGALAKNIQYF.

The chain combines TRBV7-9 with TRBJ1-1; 8 nucleotides match TRBD1. The CDR3 spans 14 residues. The junction had 5 bases not matched to a gene; V was cut back by 8 bases and J by 0 bases. Germline values: CDR1 SEHNR, CDR2 FQNEAQ (reference sequence). CDR3 sequence reads: CASGTGTMNTEAFF. CDR3 DNA sequence: TGTGCCAGCGGGACAGGAACGATGAACACTGAAGCTTTCTTT. Combining the CDR3 with reference TRBV7-9 and TRBJ1-1 gives the whole variable domain DTGVSQNPRHKITKRGQNVTFRCDPISEHNRLYWYRQTLGQGPEFLTYFQNEAQLEKSRLLSDRFSAERPKGSFSTLEIQRTEQGDSAMYLCASGTGTMNTEAFFGQGTRLTVV.

The chain combines TRBV5-1 with TRBJ1-6; weak D call: TRBD1 (5 bases). Trimming removed 0 bases at V and 8 bases at J, with 12 bases between. The CDR3 contains 15 residues. CDR1 SGHRS and CDR2 YFSETQ come from the germline V gene. CDR3 DNA sequence: TGCGCCAGCAGCTTGGTGGGGGGACCGGATTCACCCCTCCACTTT. Translation gives CASSLVGGPDSPLHF.

The rearrangement links TRBV2 to TRBJ1-1; 7 bases map to TRBD1. CDR1 and CDR2 from the germline V gene are SNHLY and FYNNEI. The CDR3 has 14 residues. V shed 5 bases, J shed 0 bases, and the junction held 3 bases outside the gene matches. This CDR3 is CASSPGGMNTEAFF. CDR3 sequence (DNA): TGTGCCAGCAGTCCAGGGGGAATGAACACTGAAGCTTTCTTT.

The rearrangement links TRBV5-1 to TRBJ1-4; no definite D call. Germline V gene data show CDR1 as SGHRS and CDR2 as YFSETQ. The V gene lost 5 bases and the J gene lost 5 bases, with 16 bases spanning the gap. The CDR3 consists of 15 residues. The CDR3 reads CASRQNGQTNEKLFF. As DNA, the CDR3 is TGCGCCAGCAGACAGAACGGCCAGACAAATGAAAAACTGTTTTTT.

The chain couples TRBV2 to TRBJ2-1; tentative D call: TRBD1 (5 bases). Germline assignment: CDR1 SNHLY and CDR2 FYNNEI. V gave up 5 bases and J gave up 4 bases, with 15 bases separating them. This CDR3 spans 15 amino acids. The chain's CDR3 is CASSISPQGYNEQFF. As DNA, the CDR3 is TGTGCCAGCAGTATCAGCCCTCAGGGTTACAATGAGCAGTTCTTC. The complete variable domain, with remaining parts taken from reference TRBV2 and TRBJ2-1, reads EPEVTQTPSHQVTQMGQEVILRCVPISNHLYFYWYRQILGQKVEFLVSFYNNEISEKSEIFDDQFSVERPDGSNFTLKIRSTKLEDSAMYFCASSISPQGYNEQFFGPGTRLTVL.